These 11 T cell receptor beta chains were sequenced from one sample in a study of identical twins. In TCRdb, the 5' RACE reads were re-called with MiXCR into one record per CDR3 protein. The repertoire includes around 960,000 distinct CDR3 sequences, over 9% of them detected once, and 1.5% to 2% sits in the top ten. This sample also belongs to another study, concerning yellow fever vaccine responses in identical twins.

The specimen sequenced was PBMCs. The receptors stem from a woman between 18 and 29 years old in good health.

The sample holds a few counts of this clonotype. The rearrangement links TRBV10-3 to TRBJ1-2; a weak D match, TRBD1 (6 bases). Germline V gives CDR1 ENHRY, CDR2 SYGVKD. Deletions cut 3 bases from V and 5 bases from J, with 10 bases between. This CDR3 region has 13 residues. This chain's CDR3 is CAISDRGGYGYTF. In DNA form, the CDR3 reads TGTGCCATCAGTGACAGGGGAGGGTATGGCTACACCTTC.

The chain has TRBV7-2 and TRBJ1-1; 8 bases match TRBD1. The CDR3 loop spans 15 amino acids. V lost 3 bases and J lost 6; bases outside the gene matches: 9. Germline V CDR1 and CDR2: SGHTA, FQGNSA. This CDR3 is CASSFRGQGEAEAFF. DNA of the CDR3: TGTGCCAGCAGCTTCAGGGGGCAGGGGGAGGCTGAAGCTTTCTTT.

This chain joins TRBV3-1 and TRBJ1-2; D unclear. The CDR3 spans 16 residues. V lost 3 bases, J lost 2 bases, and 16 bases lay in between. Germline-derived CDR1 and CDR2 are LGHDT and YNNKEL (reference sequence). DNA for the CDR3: TGTGCCAGCAGCCAGCCGGGAACGGGCGGCAACTATGGCTACACCTTC. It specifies CASSQPGTGGNYGYTF.

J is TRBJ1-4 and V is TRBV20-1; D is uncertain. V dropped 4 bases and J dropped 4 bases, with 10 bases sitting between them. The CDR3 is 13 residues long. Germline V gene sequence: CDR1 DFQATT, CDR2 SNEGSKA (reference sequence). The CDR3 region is CSATGPFNEKLFF. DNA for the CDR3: TGCAGTGCTACAGGACCGTTTAATGAAAAACTGTTTTTT.

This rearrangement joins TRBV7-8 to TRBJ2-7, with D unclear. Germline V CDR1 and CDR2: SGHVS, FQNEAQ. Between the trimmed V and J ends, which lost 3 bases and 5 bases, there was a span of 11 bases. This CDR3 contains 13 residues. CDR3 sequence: CASSFVGVDEQYF. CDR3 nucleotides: TGTGCCAGCAGCTTTGTGGGTGTCGACGAGCAGTACTTC.

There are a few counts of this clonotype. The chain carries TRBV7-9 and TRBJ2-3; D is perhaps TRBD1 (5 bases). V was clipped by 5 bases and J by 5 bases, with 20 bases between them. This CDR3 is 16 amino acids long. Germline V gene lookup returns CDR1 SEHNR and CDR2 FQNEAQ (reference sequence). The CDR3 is CASSQHGQGIVDTQYF. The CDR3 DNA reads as TGTGCCAGCAGCCAGCATGGGCAGGGCATCGTAGATACGCAGTATTTT.

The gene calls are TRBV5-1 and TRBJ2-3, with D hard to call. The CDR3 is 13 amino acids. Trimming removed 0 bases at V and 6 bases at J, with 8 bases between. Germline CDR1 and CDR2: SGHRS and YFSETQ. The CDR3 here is CASSLEIGDTQYF. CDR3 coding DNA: TGCGCCAGCAGCTTGGAGATTGGTGATACGCAGTATTTT.

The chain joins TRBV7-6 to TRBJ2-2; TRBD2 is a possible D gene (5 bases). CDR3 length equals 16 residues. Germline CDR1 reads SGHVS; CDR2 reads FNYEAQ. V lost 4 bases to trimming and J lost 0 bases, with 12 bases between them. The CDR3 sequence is CASSSSGSPNTGELFF. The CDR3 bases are TGTGCCAGCAGCTCCTCGGGAAGCCCGAACACCGGGGAGCTGTTTTTT.

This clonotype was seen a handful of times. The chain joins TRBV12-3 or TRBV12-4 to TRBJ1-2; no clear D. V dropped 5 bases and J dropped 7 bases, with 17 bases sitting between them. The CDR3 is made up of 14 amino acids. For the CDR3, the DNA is TGTGCCAGCAGTCCAAATCTAAATATCGGTGGCTACACCTTC. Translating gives CASSPNLNIGGYTF.

The CDR3 DNA sequence: TGCGCCAGCAGCCCGCGGGACGGGCCGGAGACCCAGTACTTC. Translation: CASSPRDGPETQYF. This chain joins TRBV5-1 and TRBJ2-5; weak D call: TRBD2 (6 bases). Germline-derived CDR1 and CDR2 are SGHRS and YFSETQ. The CDR3 has 14 residues. The V end lost 4 bases, the J end lost 5 bases, and 15 bases lay between the germline ends.

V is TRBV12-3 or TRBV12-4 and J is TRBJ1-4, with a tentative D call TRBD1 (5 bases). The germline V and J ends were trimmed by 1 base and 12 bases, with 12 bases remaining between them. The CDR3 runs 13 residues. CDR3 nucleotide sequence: TGTGCCAGCAGTTTAGGGAGGGGTCTAGAACTGTTTTTT. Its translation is CASSLGRGLELFF.